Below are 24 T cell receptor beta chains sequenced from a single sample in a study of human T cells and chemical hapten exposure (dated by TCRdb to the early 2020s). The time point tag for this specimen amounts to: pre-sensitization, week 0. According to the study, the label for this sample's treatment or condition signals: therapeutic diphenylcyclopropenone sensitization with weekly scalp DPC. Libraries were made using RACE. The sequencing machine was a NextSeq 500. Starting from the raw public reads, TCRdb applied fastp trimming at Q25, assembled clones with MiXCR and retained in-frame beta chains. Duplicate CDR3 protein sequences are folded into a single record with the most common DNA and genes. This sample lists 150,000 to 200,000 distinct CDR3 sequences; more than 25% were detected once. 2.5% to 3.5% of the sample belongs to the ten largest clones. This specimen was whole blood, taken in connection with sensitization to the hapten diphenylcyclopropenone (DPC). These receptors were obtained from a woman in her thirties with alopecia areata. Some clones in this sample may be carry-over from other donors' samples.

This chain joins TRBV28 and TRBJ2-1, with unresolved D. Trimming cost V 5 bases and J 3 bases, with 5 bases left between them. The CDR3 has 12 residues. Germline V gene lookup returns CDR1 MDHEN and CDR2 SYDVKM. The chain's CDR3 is CASSTFYNEQFF. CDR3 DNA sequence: TGTGCCAGCAGTACCTTCTACAATGAGCAGTTCTTC.

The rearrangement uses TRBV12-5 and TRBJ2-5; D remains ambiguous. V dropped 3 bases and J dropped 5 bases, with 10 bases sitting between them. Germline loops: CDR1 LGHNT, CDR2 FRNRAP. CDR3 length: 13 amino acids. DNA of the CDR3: TGTGCTAGTGGTTTTGGCGGTGAGGAGACCCAGTACTTC. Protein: CASGFGGEETQYF.

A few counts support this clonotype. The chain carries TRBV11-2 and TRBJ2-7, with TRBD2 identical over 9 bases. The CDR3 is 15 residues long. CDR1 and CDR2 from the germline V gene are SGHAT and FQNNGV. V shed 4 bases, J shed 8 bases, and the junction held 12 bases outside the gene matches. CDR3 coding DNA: TGTGCCAGCAGCTCTCCGGGACTAGCAGGTTTGCAGCAGTACTTC. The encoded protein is CASSSPGLAGLQQYF.

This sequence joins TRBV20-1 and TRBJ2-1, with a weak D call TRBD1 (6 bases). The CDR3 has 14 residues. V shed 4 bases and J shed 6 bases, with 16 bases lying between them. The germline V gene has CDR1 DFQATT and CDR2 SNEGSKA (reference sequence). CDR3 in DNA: TGCAGTGCTATGAGACAAGGGGGAACCAATGAGCAGTTCTTC. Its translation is CSAMRQGGTNEQFF.

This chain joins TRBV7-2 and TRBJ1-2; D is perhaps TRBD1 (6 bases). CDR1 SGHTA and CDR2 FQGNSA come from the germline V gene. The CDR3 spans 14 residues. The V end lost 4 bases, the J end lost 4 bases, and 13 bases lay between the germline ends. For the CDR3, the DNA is TGTGCCAGCAGCTCGATCTTACAGGGCTATGGCTACACCTTC. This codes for CASSSILQGYGYTF.

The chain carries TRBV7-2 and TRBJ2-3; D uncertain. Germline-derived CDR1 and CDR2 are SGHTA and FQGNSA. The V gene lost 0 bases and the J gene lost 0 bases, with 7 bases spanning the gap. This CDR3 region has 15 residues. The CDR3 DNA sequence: TGTGCCAGCAGCTTAGCGTCTGCTAGCACAGATACGCAGTATTTT. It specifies CASSLASASTDTQYF. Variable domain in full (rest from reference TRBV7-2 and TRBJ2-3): GAGVSQSPSNKVTEKGKDVELRCDPISGHTALYWYRQSLGQGLEFLIYFQGNSAPDKSGLPSDRFSAERTGGSVSTLTIQRTQQEDSAVYLCASSLASASTDTQYFGPGTRLTVL.

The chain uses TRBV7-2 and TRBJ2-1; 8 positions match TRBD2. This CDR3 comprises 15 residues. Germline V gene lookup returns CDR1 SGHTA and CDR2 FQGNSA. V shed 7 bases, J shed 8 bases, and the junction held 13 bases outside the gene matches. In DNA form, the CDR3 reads TGTGCCAGCACCCTAAGCGGGGGACCTCTCCATGAGCAGTTCTTC. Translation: CASTLSGGPLHEQFF. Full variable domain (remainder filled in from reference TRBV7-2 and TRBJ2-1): GAGVSQSPSNKVTEKGKDVELRCDPISGHTALYWYRQSLGQGLEFLIYFQGNSAPDKSGLPSDRFSAERTGGSVSTLTIQRTQQEDSAVYLCASTLSGGPLHEQFFGPGTRLTVL.

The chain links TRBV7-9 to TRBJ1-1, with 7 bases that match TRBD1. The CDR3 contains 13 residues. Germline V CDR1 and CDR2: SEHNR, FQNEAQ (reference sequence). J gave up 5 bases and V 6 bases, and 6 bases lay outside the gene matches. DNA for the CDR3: TGTGCCAGCAGAACGACAGGGATGACTGAAGCTTTCTTT. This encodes CASRTTGMTEAFF.

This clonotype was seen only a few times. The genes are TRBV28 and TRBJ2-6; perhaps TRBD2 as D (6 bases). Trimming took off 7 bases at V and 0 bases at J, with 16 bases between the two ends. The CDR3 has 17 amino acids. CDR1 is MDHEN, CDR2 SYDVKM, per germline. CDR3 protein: CASTRDWRGSGANVLTF. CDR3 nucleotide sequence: TGTGCCAGCACCCGGGACTGGCGGGGCTCTGGGGCCAACGTCCTGACTTTC.

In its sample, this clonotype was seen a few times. The CDR3 nucleotides read TGTGCCAGCAGATTCCTGGGCAGGGACGAGCAGTACTTC. Residues: CASRFLGRDEQYF. The chain couples TRBV6-2 or TRBV6-3 to TRBJ2-7; TRBD1 might be the D (5 bases). The CDR3 is made up of 13 amino acids. From germline, CDR1 is MNHEY and CDR2 SVGEGT. Trimming pared 6 bases from V and 5 bases from J, leaving 14 bases between.

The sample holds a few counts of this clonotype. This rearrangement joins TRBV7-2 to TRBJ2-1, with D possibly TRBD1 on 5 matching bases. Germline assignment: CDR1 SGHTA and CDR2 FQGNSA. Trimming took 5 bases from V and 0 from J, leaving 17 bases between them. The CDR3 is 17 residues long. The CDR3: CASSPKGQSTSYNEQFF. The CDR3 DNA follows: TGTGCCAGCAGCCCCAAGGGGCAGAGTACCTCCTACAATGAGCAGTTCTTC.

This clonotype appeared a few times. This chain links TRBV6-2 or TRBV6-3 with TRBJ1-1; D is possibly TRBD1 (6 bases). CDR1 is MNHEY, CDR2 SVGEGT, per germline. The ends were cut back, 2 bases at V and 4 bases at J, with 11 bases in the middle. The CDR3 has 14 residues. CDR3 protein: CASSYLPGATEAFF. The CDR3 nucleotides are TGTGCCAGCAGTTACCTACCAGGGGCCACTGAAGCTTTCTTT.

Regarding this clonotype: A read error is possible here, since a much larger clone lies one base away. The CDR3 loop reads CSASLRLAGDTDTQYF. DNA for the CDR3: TGCAGTGCTTCGTTGCGACTAGCGGGGGACACAGATACGCAGTATTTT. The V gene is TRBV20-1, the J gene TRBJ2-3, with TRBD2 identical over 12 bases. V trimming: 5 bases; J trimming: 2 bases; junction bases outside the gene matches: 8. Germline-derived CDR1 and CDR2 are DFQATT and SNEGSKA (reference sequence). The CDR3 spans 16 residues.

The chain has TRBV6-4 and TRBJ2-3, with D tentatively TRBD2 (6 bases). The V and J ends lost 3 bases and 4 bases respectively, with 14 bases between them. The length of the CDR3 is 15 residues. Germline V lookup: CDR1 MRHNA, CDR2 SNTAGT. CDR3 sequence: CASSEVKGGPDTQYF. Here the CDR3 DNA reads TGTGCCAGCAGTGAGGTGAAGGGAGGACCAGATACGCAGTATTTT.

In DNA, the CDR3 is TGTGCCAGCAGAGACAAGTCCTACGAGCAGTACTTC. Translation: CASRDKSYEQYF. The chain employs TRBV6-2 or TRBV6-3 and TRBJ2-7; D uncertain. CDR1 and CDR2 (germline): MNHEY, SVGEGT. The CDR3 loop spans 12 amino acids. V was shortened by 6 bases and J by 1 base, with 7 bases between the two germline ends.

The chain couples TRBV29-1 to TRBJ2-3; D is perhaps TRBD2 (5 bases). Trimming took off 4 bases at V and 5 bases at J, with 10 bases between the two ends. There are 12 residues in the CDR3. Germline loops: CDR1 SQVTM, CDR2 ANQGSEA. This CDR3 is CSVVEAGDTQYF. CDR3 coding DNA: TGCAGCGTTGTGGAGGCGGGAGATACGCAGTATTTT.

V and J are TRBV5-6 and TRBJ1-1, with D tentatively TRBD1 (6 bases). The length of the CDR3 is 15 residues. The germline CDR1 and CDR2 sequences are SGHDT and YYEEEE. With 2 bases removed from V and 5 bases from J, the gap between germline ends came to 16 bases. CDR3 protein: CASSFLQGGRTEAFF. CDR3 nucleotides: TGTGCCAGCAGCTTTCTACAGGGCGGGCGGACTGAAGCTTTCTTT. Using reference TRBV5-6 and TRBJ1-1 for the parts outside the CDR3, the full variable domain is DAGVTQSPTHLIKTRGQQVTLRCSPKSGHDTVSWYQQALGQGPQFIFQYYEEEERQRGNFPDRFSGHQFPNYSSELNVNALLLGDSALYLCASSFLQGGRTEAFFGQGTRLTVV.

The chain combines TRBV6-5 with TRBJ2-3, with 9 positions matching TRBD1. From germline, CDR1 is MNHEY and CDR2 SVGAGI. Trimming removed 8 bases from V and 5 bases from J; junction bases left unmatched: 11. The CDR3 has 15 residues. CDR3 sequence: CASGNYRGRGDTQYF. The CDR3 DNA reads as TGTGCCAGCGGTAACTACAGGGGGCGCGGAGATACGCAGTATTTT.

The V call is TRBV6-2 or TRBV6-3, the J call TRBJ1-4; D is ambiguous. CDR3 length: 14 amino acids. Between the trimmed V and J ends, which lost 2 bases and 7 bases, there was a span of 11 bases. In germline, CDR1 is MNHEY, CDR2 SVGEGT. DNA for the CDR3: TGTGCCAGCAGTTACCATCTTGGGATTGAAAAACTGTTTTTT. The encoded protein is CASSYHLGIEKLFF.

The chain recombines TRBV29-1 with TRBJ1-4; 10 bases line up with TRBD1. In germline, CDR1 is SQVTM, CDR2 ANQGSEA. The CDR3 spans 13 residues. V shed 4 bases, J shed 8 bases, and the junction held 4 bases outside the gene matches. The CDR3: CSVGGQGDEKLFF. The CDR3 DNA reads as TGCAGCGTTGGTGGACAGGGGGACGAAAAACTGTTTTTT.

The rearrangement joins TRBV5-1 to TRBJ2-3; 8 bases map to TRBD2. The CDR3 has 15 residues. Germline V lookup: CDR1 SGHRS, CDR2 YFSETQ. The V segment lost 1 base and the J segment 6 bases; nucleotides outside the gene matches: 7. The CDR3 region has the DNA TGCGCCAGCAGCTTGAGGGGACTAGGATCGGATACGCAGTATTTT. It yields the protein CASSLRGLGSDTQYF.

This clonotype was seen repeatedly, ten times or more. The CDR3 sequence: CAAGQGKETQYF. As DNA, the CDR3 is TGTGCCGCGGGACAGGGGAAAGAGACCCAGTACTTC. V and J are TRBV28 and TRBJ2-5; 10 nucleotides agree with TRBD1. This CDR3 is built from 12 residues. V lost 11 bases, J lost 3 bases, and 3 bases stayed unmatched. CDR1 and CDR2 (germline): MDHEN, SYDVKM.

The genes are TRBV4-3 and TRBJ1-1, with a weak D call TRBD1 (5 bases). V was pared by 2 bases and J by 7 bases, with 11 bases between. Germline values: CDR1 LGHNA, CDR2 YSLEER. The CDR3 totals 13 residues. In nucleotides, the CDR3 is TGCGCCAGCAGCCAAACGCTTCAGGGTGAAGCTTTCTTT. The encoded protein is CASSQTLQGEAFF.

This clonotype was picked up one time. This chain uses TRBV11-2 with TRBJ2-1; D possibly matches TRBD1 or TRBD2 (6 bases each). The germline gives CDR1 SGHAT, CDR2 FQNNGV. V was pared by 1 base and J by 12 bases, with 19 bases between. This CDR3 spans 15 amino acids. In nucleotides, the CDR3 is TGTGCCAGCAGCTTAGCGGGGGCCCGGCCGTGGGTGCAGTTCTTC. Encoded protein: CASSLAGARPWVQFF.